These 2 T cell receptor beta chains were all obtained from the same sample, sequenced in a study of T cell responses to AZD1222 COVID-19 vaccine. Repertoires were generated with immunoSEQ multiplex PCR, while TCRdb's copy carries only in-frame clones and drops some. The table has about 100,000 clones, nearly 90% seen once; the top ten hold about 2.9%. The sequencing here drew on peripheral blood, taken on day 0 of AZD1222 vaccination. Source of these receptors: an adult in good health.

The gene calls are TRBV2 and TRBJ1-6, with 7 bases that match TRBD1. This CDR3 has 14 amino acids. V trimming: 6 bases; J trimming: 4 bases; junction bases outside the gene matches: 3. The germline CDR1 and CDR2 sequences are SNHLY and FYNNEI. The CDR3 coding sequence is TGTGCCAGCAGGGGGACAGCTTATAATTCACCCCTCCACTTT. Amino acids: CASRGTAYNSPLHF.

J is TRBJ2-1 and V is TRBV5-4, with D possibly TRBD2 on 6 matching bases. Germline CDR1 SGHNT, CDR2 YYREEE (reference sequence). CDR3 size: 15 residues. Trimming removed 4 bases at V and 3 bases at J, with 14 bases between. This chain's CDR3 is CASSRVGRGYNEQFF. The CDR3 DNA sequence: TGTGCCAGCAGCCGGGTAGGGCGGGGCTACAATGAGCAGTTCTTC. Full variable domain (missing parts from reference TRBV5-4 and TRBJ2-1): ETGVTQSPTHLIKTRGQQVTLRCSSQSGHNTVSWYQQALGQGPQFIFQYYREEENGRGNFPPRFSGLQFPNYSSELNVNALELDDSALYLCASSRVGRGYNEQFFGPGTRLTVL.